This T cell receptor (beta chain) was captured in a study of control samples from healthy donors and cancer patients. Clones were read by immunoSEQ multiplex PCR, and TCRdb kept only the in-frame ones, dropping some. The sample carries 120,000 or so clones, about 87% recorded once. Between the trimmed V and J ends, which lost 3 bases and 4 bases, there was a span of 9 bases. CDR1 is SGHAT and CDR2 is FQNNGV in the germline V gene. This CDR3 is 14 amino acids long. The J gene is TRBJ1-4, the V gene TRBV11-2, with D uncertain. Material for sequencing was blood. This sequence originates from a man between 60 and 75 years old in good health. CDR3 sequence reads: CASSFMEVNEKLFF. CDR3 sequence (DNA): TGTGCCAGCAGCTTTATGGAGGTTAATGAAAAACTGTTTTTT.